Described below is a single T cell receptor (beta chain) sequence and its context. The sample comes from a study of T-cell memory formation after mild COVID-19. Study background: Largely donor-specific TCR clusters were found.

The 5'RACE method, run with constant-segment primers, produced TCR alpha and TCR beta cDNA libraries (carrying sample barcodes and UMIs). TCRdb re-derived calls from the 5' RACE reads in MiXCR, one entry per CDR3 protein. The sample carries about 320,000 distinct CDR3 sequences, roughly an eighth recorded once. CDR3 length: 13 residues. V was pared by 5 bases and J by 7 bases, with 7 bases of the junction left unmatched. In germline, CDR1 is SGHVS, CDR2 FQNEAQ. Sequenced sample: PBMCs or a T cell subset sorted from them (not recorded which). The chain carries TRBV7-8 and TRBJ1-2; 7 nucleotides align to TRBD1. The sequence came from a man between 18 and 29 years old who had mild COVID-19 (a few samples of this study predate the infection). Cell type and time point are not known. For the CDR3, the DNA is TGTGCCAGCAGCCAAGACAGGGCTCGTGGCTACACCTTC. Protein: CASSQDRARGYTF. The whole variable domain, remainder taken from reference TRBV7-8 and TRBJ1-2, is GAGVSQSPRYKVAKRGQDVALRCDPISGHVSLFWYQQALGQGPEFLTYFQNEAQLDKSGLPSDRFFAERPEGSVSTLKIQRTQQEDSAVYLCASSQDRARGYTFGSGTRLTVV.